A selection of T cell receptor beta chains follows, all from one sample in a study of shared clonotypes between healthy human individuals. The table came from immunoSEQ multiplex PCR; TCRdb's copy has only in-frame clones and leaves some out. In the table there are 400,000 to 500,000 clones, 76% of which are singletons. The sequencing input was PBMCs. These receptors were obtained from a woman aged 40 to 55 in good health. Some clones in this sample may be carry-over from other donors' samples. Each CDR3 is given with its conserved first and last residue. D genes are given only for firm matches. Expanded clones are given a class, and other clones once, few, many or no size at all.

size | J | V | D | DNA | CDR3
NA | TRBJ2-7 | TRBV28 | NA | TGTGCCAGCAGTTTATTTACGGTGGTCGAGCAGTACTTC | CASSLFTVVEQYF
NA | TRBJ2-5 | TRBV30 | NA | TGTGCCTGGAGTGTCGGTGGGCAAGAGACCCAGTACTTC | CAWSVGGQETQYF
NA | TRBJ2-1 | TRBV29-1 | TRBD2 | TGCAGCGTTGAAGCGGGACTAGCAGTCGATGAGCAGTTCTTC | CSVEAGLAVDEQFF
NA | TRBJ1-1 | TRBV19 | NA | TGTGCCAGTAGTATCATATACGACAGGAACACTGAAGCTTTCTTT | CASSIIYDRNTEAFF
NA | TRBJ2-5 | TRBV11-2 | TRBD2 | TGTGCCAGCACCGGGGGGGGGCAAGAGACCCAGTACTTC | CASTGGGQETQYF
NA | TRBJ2-5 | TRBV7-2 | TRBD1 | TGTGCCAGCAGCTCAGGGGGCGATGCGACCCAGTACTTC | CASSSGGDATQYF
NA | TRBJ1-1 | TRBV6-1 | TRBD1 | TGTGCCAGCAGTGGACAGGGGCCATCGAACACTGAAGCTTTCTTT | CASSGQGPSNTEAFF
NA | TRBJ2-1 | TRBV19 | TRBD2 | TGTGCCAGTAGCCCGGGACTAGCGGGAGAGGGTGAGCAGTTCTTC | CASSPGLAGEGEQFF
few | TRBJ2-5 | TRBV30 | NA | TGTGCCTGGAGTTGGGGCGGGGAGACCCAGTACTTC | CAWSWGGETQYF
NA | TRBJ2-7 | TRBV7-2 | NA | TGTGCCAGCAGCCTCTCCGTGGGCTACGAGCAGTACTTC | CASSLSVGYEQYF
NA | TRBJ1-1 | TRBV7-3 | TRBD1 | TGTGCCAGCAGCTCGGCCGGGACAGGGCTCACTGAAGCTTTCTTT | CASSSAGTGLTEAFF
NA | TRBJ1-5 | TRBV19 | NA | TGTGCCAGTAGTATCGGTAGGGGACTGTATTTT | CASSIGRGLYF
NA | TRBJ2-7 | TRBV28 | TRBD1 | TGTGCCAGCAGAACTCCGACAGGGGGATACGAGCAGTACTTC | CASRTPTGGYEQYF
once | TRBJ1-1 | TRBV10-3 | NA | TGTGCCATCAGTGAGTCAGTGGGTGGGCAGCTCGCTGAAGCTTTCTTT | CAISESVGGQLAEAFF
NA | TRBJ1-5 | TRBV19 | NA | TGTGCCAGTAGTATGGGGGTTAGTCAGCCCCAGCATTTT | CASSMGVSQPQHF
NA | TRBJ2-7 | TRBV6-1 | NA | TGTGCCAGCACACGGCCAGCGGGCTACGAGCAGTACTTC | CASTRPAGYEQYF
few | TRBJ2-1 | TRBV18 | NA | TGTGCCAGCTCACCAGCGGAGTACAATGAGCAGTTCTTC | CASSPAEYNEQFF
NA | TRBJ2-1 | TRBV9 | TRBD2 | TGTGCCAGCAGCCCGCTCCCCGGGTGGCGGGAGAGGTATGAGCAGTTCTTC | CASSPLPGWRERYEQFF
NA | TRBJ2-3 | TRBV19 | TRBD2 | TGTGCCACATCCGGGACTAGCTTTTCCACAGATACGCAGTATTTT | CATSGTSFSTDTQYF
once | TRBJ2-7 | TRBV27 | NA | TGTGCCAGCAGTTTTGGGTCCGACGGGTTCTACGAGCAGTACTTC | CASSFGSDGFYEQYF
NA | TRBJ2-1 | TRBV7-6 | NA | TGTGCCAGCAGCTTAGAATTTGGTGGAAATGAGCAGTTCTTC | CASSLEFGGNEQFF
NA | TRBJ2-3 | TRBV14 | NA | TGTGCCAGCAGCCCACGACCCGACACAGATACGCAGTATTTT | CASSPRPDTDTQYF
NA | TRBJ2-5 | TRBV7-2 | NA | TGTGCCAGCAGCTTGCAATTCCAAGAGACCCAGTACTTC | CASSLQFQETQYF
NA | TRBJ2-2 | TRBV5-5 | NA | TGTGCCAGCAGCATAGGACCGAACACCGGGGAGCTGTTTTTT | CASSIGPNTGELFF
once | TRBJ2-5 | TRBV2 | TRBD1 | TGTGCCAGCAGTACTCGTTGGACAGGGGGATTGGAGACCCAGTACTTC | CASSTRWTGGLETQYF
NA | TRBJ2-7 | TRBV29-1 | TRBD1 | TGCAGCGTTGAACCGGGACAGGGGCAATACGAGCAGTACTTC | CSVEPGQGQYEQYF